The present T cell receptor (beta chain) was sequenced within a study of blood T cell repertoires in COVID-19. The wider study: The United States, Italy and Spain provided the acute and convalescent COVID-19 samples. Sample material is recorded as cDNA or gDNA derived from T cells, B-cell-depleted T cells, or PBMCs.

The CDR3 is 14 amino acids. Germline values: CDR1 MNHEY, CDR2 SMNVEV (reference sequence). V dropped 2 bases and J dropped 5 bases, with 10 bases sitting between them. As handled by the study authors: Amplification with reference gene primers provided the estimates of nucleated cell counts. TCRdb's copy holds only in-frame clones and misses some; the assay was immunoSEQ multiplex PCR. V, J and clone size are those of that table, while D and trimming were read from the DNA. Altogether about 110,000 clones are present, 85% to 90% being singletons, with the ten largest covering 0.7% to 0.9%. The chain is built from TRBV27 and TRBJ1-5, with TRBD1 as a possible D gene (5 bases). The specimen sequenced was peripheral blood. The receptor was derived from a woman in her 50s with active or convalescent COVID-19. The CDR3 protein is CASSLRDSYQPQHF. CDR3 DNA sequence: TGTGCCAGCAGTTTAAGAGACAGCTATCAGCCCCAGCATTTT.